This TCR beta chain came from a study of blood T cell repertoires in COVID-19. Across the study: PBMCs, B-cell-depleted T cells, or T cells provided the cDNA or gDNA that made up the material.

This CDR3 spans 16 amino acids. Deletions cut 4 bases from V and 4 bases from J, with 17 bases between. The V gene's germline CDR1 is LNHDA and CDR2 SQIVND (reference sequence). In the authors' methods: Cell counts per sample came from amplifying reference gene primers. Clones were sequenced by immunoSEQ multiplex PCR, and TCRdb holds only the in-frame ones, with some missing. V and J calls and clone size are copied from that table; D and trimming were computed from the DNA. The repertoire includes around 320,000 clones, roughly 89% of them detected once, and roughly 4.3% sits in the top ten. Donors were grouped by their self-reported clinical history.

V usage is TRBV19 and J usage is TRBJ1-5; a weak D match, TRBD1 (5 bases). The clonotype was recovered from a woman aged 18-29 years with acute COVID-19. The sequenced material came from PBMCs or T cells enriched from blood (not recorded which). CDR3 amino acids: CASSTIWGNRNQPQHF. As DNA, the CDR3 is TGTGCCAGTAGTACGATTTGGGGAAACAGGAATCAGCCCCAGCATTTT.